This TCR beta chain is drawn from a study of glioma-infiltrating T cells after dendritic cell vaccination. At the level of the study: Patients received three intradermal dendritic cell vaccine injections at biweekly intervals.

The data were produced by immunoSEQ multiplex PCR, yet TCRdb's version contains in-frame clones alone and is incomplete. The sample consists of 85,000 to 100,000 clones, 85% of them appearing once. Time point denoted: after dendritic cell vaccination, including at tumor progression/relapse. This TCR was recovered from a human donor with glioblastoma. The input for sequencing was blood, taken after dendritic cell vaccination.

CDR3 sequence: CASSEFGPLGAETQYF. CDR3 coding DNA: TGTGCCAGCAGTGAATTCGGACCCTTGGGGGCAGAGACCCAGTACTTC. The rearrangement uses TRBV25-1 and TRBJ2-5; TRBD1 is a possible D gene (6 bases). V gave up 1 base and J gave up 4 bases, with 16 bases separating them. The CDR3 covers 16 residues. Germline loops: CDR1 MGHDK, CDR2 SYGVNS. Full variable domain (missing parts from reference TRBV25-1 and TRBJ2-5): EADIYQTPRYLVIGTGKKITLECSQTMGHDKMYWYQQDPGMELHLIHYSYGVNSTEKGDLSSESTVSRIRTEHFPLTLESARPSHTSQYLCASSEFGPLGAETQYFGPGTRLLVL.